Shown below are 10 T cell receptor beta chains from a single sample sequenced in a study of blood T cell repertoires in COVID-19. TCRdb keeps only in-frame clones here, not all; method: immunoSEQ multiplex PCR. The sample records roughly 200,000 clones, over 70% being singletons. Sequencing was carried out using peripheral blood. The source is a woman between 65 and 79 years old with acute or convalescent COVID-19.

This chain's CDR3 is CASSADFQETQYF. The DNA of the CDR3 is TGTGCCAGCAGCGCGGACTTTCAAGAGACCCAGTACTTC. This chain connects TRBV5-4 to TRBJ2-5; tentative D call: TRBD2 (5 bases). Germline V gene data show CDR1 as SGHNT and CDR2 as YYREEE (reference sequence). Trimming shortened V by 4 bases and J by 2 bases, and 9 bases separated the two germline ends. The CDR3 is 13 residues long. Complete variable domain (other parts from reference TRBV5-4 and TRBJ2-5): ETGVTQSPTHLIKTRGQQVTLRCSSQSGHNTVSWYQQALGQGPQFIFQYYREEENGRGNFPPRFSGLQFPNYSSELNVNALELDDSALYLCASSADFQETQYFGPGTRLLVL.

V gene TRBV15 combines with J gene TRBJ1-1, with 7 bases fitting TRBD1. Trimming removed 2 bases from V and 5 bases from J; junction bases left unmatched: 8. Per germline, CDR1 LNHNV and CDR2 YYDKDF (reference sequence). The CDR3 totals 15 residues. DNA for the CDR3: TGTGCCACCAGCAGACCTCGACAGGGTGTGACTGAAGCTTTCTTT. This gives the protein CATSRPRQGVTEAFF.

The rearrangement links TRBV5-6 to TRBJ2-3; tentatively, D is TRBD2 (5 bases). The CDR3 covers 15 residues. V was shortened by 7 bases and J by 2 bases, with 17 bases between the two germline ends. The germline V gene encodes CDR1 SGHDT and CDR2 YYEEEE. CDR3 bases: TGTGCCAGCTCCCCCCTCGAGGGAAACACAGATACGCAGTATTTT. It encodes CASSPLEGNTDTQYF.

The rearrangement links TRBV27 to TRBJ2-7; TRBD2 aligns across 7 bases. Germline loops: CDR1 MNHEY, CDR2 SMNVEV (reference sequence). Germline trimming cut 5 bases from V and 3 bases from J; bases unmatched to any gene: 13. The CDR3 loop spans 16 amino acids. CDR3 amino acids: CASSLKGRREFYEQYF. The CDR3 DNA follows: TGTGCCAGCAGTCTCAAAGGGAGGCGGGAGTTCTACGAGCAGTACTTC.

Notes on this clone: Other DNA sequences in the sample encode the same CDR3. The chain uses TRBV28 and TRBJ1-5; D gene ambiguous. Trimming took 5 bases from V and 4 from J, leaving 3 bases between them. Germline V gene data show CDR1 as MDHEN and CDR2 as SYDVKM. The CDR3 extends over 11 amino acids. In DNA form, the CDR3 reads TGTGCCAGCAGTCTAAATCAGCCCCAGCATTTT. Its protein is CASSLNQPQHF.

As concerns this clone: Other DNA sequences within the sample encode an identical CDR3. CDR3 nucleotide sequence: TGCAGCGTTGGCCAGGCCTACGAGCAGTACTTC. Translating gives CSVGQAYEQYF. The V call is TRBV29-1, the J call TRBJ2-7; D remains ambiguous. The CDR3 is 11 residues long. From germline, CDR1 is SQVTM and CDR2 ANQGSEA. V gave up 4 bases and J gave up 2 bases, with 6 bases separating them.

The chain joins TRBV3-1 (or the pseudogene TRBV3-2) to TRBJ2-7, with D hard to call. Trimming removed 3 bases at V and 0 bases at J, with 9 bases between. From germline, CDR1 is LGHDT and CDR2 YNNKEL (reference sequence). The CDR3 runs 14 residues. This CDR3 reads CASSQTSSSYEQYF. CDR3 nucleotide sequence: TGTGCCAGCAGCCAGACTTCTAGCTCCTACGAGCAGTACTTC.

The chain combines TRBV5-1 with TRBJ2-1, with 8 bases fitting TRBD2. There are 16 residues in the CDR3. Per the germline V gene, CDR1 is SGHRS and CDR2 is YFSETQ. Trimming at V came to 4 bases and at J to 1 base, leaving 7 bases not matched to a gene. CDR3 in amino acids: CASSVTGTRSYNEQFF. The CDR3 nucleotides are TGCGCCAGCAGCGTAACCGGGACTAGGTCCTACAATGAGCAGTTCTTC.

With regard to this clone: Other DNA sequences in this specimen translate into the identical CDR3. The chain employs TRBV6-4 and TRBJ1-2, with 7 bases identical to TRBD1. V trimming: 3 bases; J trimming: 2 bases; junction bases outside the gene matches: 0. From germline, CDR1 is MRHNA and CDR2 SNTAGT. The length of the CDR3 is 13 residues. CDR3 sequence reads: CASSETGNYGYTF. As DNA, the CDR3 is TGTGCCAGCAGTGAGACAGGGAACTATGGCTACACCTTC.

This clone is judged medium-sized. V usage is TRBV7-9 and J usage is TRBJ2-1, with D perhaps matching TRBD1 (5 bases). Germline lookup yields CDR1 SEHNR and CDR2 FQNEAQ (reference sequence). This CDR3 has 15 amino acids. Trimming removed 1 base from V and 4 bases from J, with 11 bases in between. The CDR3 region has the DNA TGTGCCAGCAGCTTAGGGGGCAGCCCTTACAATGAGCAGTTCTTC. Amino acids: CASSLGGSPYNEQFF.